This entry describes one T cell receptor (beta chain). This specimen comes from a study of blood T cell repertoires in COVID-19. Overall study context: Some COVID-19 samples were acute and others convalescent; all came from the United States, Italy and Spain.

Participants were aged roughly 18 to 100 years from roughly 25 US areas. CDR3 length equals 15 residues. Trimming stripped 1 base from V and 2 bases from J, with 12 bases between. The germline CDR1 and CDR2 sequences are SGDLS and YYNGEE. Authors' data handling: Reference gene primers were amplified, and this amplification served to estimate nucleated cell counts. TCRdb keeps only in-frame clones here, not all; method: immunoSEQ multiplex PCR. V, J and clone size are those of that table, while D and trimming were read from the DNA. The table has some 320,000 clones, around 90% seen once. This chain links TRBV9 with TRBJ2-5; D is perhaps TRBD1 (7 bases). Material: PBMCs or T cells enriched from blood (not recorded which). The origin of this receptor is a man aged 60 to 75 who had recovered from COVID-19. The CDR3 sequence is CASSVTGGQQETQYF. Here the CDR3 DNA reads TGTGCCAGCAGCGTAACCGGGGGACAGCAAGAGACCCAGTACTTC.